This TCR beta chain was obtained from a study of CD8+ T cells in alopecia areata. V lost 1 base and J lost 4, with 15 bases in between. Germline CDR1 reads SGHVS; CDR2 reads FQNEAQ. This CDR3 has 16 amino acids. Concerning this clone: The antigen remains undetermined.

Following extraction, RNA underwent reverse transcription to cDNA, which served as the sequencing template. The protocol was immunoSEQ multiplex PCR, while the TCRdb copy is restricted to in-frame clones and leaves out a portion. The data contain about 270,000 clones, about 62% of them singletons. Study outcomes and limitations: Lesional scalp, notably in alopecia totalis/universalis, had clonality above that of normal scalp. Resident alphabeta T cells of normal skin are also sequenced in scalp samples.

Described treatment: oral pan-JAK inhibitor, 5-10 mg twice daily. Specimens obtained from alopecia areata patients comprised lesional scalp punch biopsies and peripheral blood. The TCR comes from a human donor with alopecia areata. Sequenced material: CD4+ T cells sorted from blood, taken between weeks 51 and 52, from a patient treated with tofacitinib. This chain links TRBV7-8 with TRBJ2-3, with unresolved D. The chain's CDR3 is CASSLGVLHRPDTQYF. As DNA, the CDR3 is TGTGCCAGCAGCTTAGGAGTCCTACACCGCCCAGATACGCAGTATTTT.